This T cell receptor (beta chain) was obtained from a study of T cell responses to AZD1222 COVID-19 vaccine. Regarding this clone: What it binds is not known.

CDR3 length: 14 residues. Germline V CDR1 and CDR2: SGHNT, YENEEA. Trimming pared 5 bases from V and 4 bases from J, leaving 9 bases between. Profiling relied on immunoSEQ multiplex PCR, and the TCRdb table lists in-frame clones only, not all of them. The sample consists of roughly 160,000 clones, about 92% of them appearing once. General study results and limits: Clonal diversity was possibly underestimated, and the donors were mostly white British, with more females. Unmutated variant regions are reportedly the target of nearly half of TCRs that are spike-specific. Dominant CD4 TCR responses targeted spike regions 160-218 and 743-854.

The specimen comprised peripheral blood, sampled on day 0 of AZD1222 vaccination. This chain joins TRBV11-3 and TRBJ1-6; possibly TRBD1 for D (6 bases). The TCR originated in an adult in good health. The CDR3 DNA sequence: TGTGCCAGCAGCCTAGGACAGTATAATTCACCCCTCCACTTT. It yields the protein CASSLGQYNSPLHF.